Listed below are T cell receptor beta chains from one sample, sequenced in a study of cytomegalovirus exposure and HLA in healthy donors. The protocol was immunoSEQ multiplex PCR, while the TCRdb copy is restricted to in-frame clones and leaves out a portion. This table holds tens of thousands of clones, 73% found once. The sequenced sample consisted of PBMCs. The source is a man aged 50 to 60 in good health and CMV-seronegative. Each CDR3 is given with its conserved first and last residue. A D gene is named only where the DNA matches it firmly. Size is omitted from some rows. Given values are once, few, many or a class for expanded clones.

J,size,D,V,DNA,CDR3
TRBJ1-5,-,-,TRBV5-1,TGCGCCAGCAGCTTGACAGGGAAGGCTAATCAGCCCCAGCATTTT,CASSLTGKANQPQHF
TRBJ2-7,-,TRBD2,TRBV4-1,TGCGCCAGCAGCCAATACGGGGATGAGCGGGGGATTGCCTACGAGCAGTACTTC,CASSQYGDERGIAYEQYF
TRBJ1-3,-,TRBD1,TRBV30,TGTGCCTGGAGTGTGGGACAGGGTAGAAACACCATATATTTT,CAWSVGQGRNTIYF
TRBJ2-5,-,TRBD2,TRBV11-2,TGTGCCAGCAGCTTAGACCCCCCGGCTAGCGGGGAGGGAGAGACCCAGTACTTC,CASSLDPPASGEGETQYF
TRBJ1-6,-,-,TRBV30,TGTGCCTGGGCCGAACAGGCCGTAGGGACACCCCTCCACTTT,CAWAEQAVGTPLHF
TRBJ2-7,few,TRBD2,TRBV10-2,TGCGCCAGCAGTTCTAGCGGGGGCTCCTACGAGCAGTACTTC,CASSSSGGSYEQYF
TRBJ2-5,-,TRBD2,TRBV15,TGTGCCACCAGCACCGCCCGGGGGGGTTTCGTAGAGACCCAGTACTTC,CATSTARGGFVETQYF
TRBJ2-7,few,-,TRBV25-1,TGTGGCCACACAGGGCCTTCCTACGAGCAGTACTTC,CGHTGPSYEQYF
TRBJ2-1,-,TRBD1,TRBV10-3,TGTGCCATCAGACCGGACAGGGGGGCCTACAATGAGCAGTTCTTC,CAIRPDRGAYNEQFF
TRBJ2-3,-,TRBD1,TRBV11-3,TGTGCCAGCAGCTTAGGGGACAGGGTTGGGAGCACAGATACGCAGTATTTT,CASSLGDRVGSTDTQYF